Each of the 7 T cell receptor beta chains below was sequenced from the same sample in a study of T-cell reconstitution after alpha-beta-depleted transplantation in children. Unique molecular identifiers were incorporated into the prepared TCRbeta library. TCRdb called the PCR reads again in MiXCR, with one record for every CDR3 protein. The data contain around 450,000 distinct CDR3 sequences, around 15% of them singletons. Sequencing was performed on PBMCs, mostly from graft donor cells, taken 360 days after TCRalphabeta/CD19-depleted stem cell transplant. These receptors were taken from a boy under three years old who had a stem cell transplant for Wiskott-Aldrich syndrome, so the T cells may come from the graft donor.

Concerning this clonotype itself: At one end, the junction sequence differs from germline, possibly due to a read error. The V gene is TRBV7-2, the J gene TRBJ2-4; D assignment may be TRBD1 or TRBD2 (5 bases each). Germline V CDR1 and CDR2: SGHTA, FQGNSA. The CDR3 sequence is 16 residues long. CDR3 DNA: TGTGCCAGCAGCTTAAGGGGACGGTTAGCCAAAACCATTCAGTACTTC. It is translated as CASSLRGRLAKTIQYF.

The rearrangement links TRBV7-9 to TRBJ2-7; TRBD2 is a possible D gene (7 bases). The V end lost 3 bases, the J end lost 4 bases, and 16 bases lay between the germline ends. Germline loops: CDR1 SEHNR, CDR2 FQNEAQ (reference sequence). The CDR3 consists of 15 residues. The CDR3 region is CASSLGGGSTYEQYF. The CDR3 region has the DNA TGTGCCAGCAGCTTGGGGGGGGGCTCTACTTACGAGCAGTACTTC.

The rearrangement joins TRBV20-1 to TRBJ2-7, with 12 bases aligning to TRBD2. CDR3 size: 15 residues. V was clipped by 5 bases and J by 4 bases; unmatched bases: 9. The germline V gene has CDR1 DFQATT and CDR2 SNEGSKA (reference sequence). CDR3 protein: CSAAVLAGGPYEQYF. In DNA, the CDR3 is TGCAGTGCTGCCGTACTAGCGGGAGGCCCGTACGAGCAGTACTTC.

This chain connects TRBV18 to TRBJ2-2; D not resolved. CDR3 length: 16 amino acids. Between the trimmed V and J ends, which lost 3 bases and 1 base, there was a span of 12 bases. CDR1 and CDR2 (germline): KGHSH, LQKENI. The CDR3 reads CASSPTLLENTGELFF. Here the CDR3 DNA reads TGTGCCAGCTCACCTACTTTACTGGAGAACACCGGGGAGCTGTTTTTT. The whole variable domain, remainder taken from reference TRBV18 and TRBJ2-2, is NAGVMQNPRHLVRRRGQEARLRCSPMKGHSHVYWYRQLPEEGLKFMVYLQKENIIDESGMPKERFSAEFPKEGPSILRIQQVVRGDSAAYFCASSPTLLENTGELFFGEGSRLTVL.

J is TRBJ2-7 and V is TRBV12-3 or TRBV12-4; possibly TRBD2 for D (6 bases). The CDR3 is made up of 14 amino acids. V was trimmed by 5 bases and J by 2 bases, leaving 13 bases between them. The CDR3 protein is CASSMLAIPYEQYF. CDR3 DNA sequence: TGTGCCAGCAGTATGCTAGCGATACCCTACGAGCAGTACTTC.

V and J are TRBV20-1 and TRBJ2-7, with D perhaps TRBD1 (5 bases). The CDR3 contains 12 residues. The germline CDR1 and CDR2 sequences are DFQATT and SNEGSKA (reference sequence). Trimming stripped 6 bases from V and 9 bases from J, with 18 bases between. The CDR3 nucleotides are TGCAGTGCCCGGACACGAAAAGGCGCGCAGTACTTC. This encodes CSARTRKGAQYF.

This clonotype has a handful of counts. The chain has TRBV12-3 or TRBV12-4 and TRBJ2-7; 12 bases map to TRBD2. This CDR3 has 18 residues. V shed 4 bases and J 1 base; nucleotides not matched to a gene: 11. The CDR3: CASSWVPRTSGNSYEQYF. In DNA, the CDR3 is TGTGCCAGCAGTTGGGTACCCAGGACTAGCGGGAATTCCTACGAGCAGTACTTC.